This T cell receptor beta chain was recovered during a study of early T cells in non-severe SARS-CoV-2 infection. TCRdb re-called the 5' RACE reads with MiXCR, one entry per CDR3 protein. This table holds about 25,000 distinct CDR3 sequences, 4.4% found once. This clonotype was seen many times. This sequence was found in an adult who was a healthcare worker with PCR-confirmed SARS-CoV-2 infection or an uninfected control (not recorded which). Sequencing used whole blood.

CDR3 bases: TGTGCCACTGACCGGGGTACTAACTATGGCTACACCTTC. Protein sequence: CATDRGTNYGYTF. The chain has TRBV10-3 and TRBJ1-2; no reliable D call. Germline V lookup: CDR1 ENHRY, CDR2 SYGVKD. This CDR3 region has 13 residues. Trimming took off 10 bases at V and 0 bases at J, with 12 bases between the two ends.